The rows below give T cell receptor beta chains drawn from one sample of a study of T cell responses to AZD1222 COVID-19 vaccine. The assay was immunoSEQ multiplex PCR, and TCRdb's table has in-frame clones only and misses some. The sample records about 140,000 clones, more than 90% being singletons. The sequences come from peripheral blood, collected on day 0 of AZD1222 vaccination. The receptors originated from an adult in good health. Both conserved end residues are part of each CDR3. Fields, in order: D gene, V gene, J gene, CDR3 protein. The D gene is left open where the match is weak.

D: NA; V: TRBV11-3; J: TRBJ1-1; CDR3: CASSPGGRGTEAFF
D: TRBD1; V: TRBV29-1; J: TRBJ1-1; CDR3: CSVQTGAGNTEAFF
D: NA; V: TRBV18; J: TRBJ2-7; CDR3: CASTRDGGSYEQYF
D: TRBD1; V: TRBV29-1; J: TRBJ1-3; CDR3: CSADRGLNGNTIYF
D: NA; V: TRBV6-1; J: TRBJ2-3; CDR3: CASSDAVAFPDTQYF
D: NA; V: TRBV18; J: TRBJ1-1; CDR3: CASSTVNTEAFF
D: TRBD2; V: TRBV6-5; J: TRBJ2-1; CDR3: CASSLTSGGEQFF
D: TRBD2; V: TRBV30; J: TRBJ2-1; CDR3: CAWRPWGGGYNEQFF
D: NA; V: TRBV9; J: TRBJ1-4; CDR3: CASSASLAEKLFF
D: TRBD1; V: TRBV27; J: TRBJ1-1; CDR3: CASRDRGLTEAFF
D: NA; V: TRBV7-3; J: TRBJ1-5; CDR3: CASSQYSNQPQHF
D: TRBD1; V: TRBV6-6; J: TRBJ2-3; CDR3: CASRRGQGATDTQYF
D: TRBD2; V: TRBV27; J: TRBJ2-7; CDR3: CASRGAGMVVEQYF
D: NA; V: TRBV27; J: TRBJ1-2; CDR3: CASSLSWEGYGYTF
D: NA; V: TRBV4-1; J: TRBJ2-6; CDR3: CASSPALAQGTNSGANVLTF
D: NA; V: TRBV18; J: TRBJ1-4; CDR3: CASSLRDANEKLFF
D: TRBD2; V: TRBV7-9; J: TRBJ2-1; CDR3: CASSLPAGGPNNEQFF
D: TRBD1; V: TRBV19; J: TRBJ1-1; CDR3: CASSPATGGRNTEAFF
D: TRBD1; V: TRBV5-6; J: TRBJ1-1; CDR3: CASRGTGPEAFF
D: TRBD1; V: TRBV19; J: TRBJ1-1; CDR3: CASSARDRQYTEAFF
D: NA; V: TRBV7-2; J: TRBJ2-7; CDR3: CASSRQRNEQYF
D: NA; V: TRBV5-1; J: TRBJ1-2; CDR3: CASSFTGSDYTF
D: NA; V: TRBV7-2; J: TRBJ2-1; CDR3: CASSLVRSGEQFF
D: TRBD2; V: TRBV30; J: TRBJ2-1; CDR3: CAKGGEGLGDEQFF
D: NA; V: TRBV6-5; J: TRBJ1-4; CDR3: CASSYRAVNEKLFF
D: NA; V: TRBV6-2/TRBV6-3; J: TRBJ2-1; CDR3: CASSYSPDTSRYNEQFF
D: NA; V: TRBV4-3; J: TRBJ1-2; CDR3: CASSHARNLGYGYTF
D: TRBD2; V: TRBV18; J: TRBJ2-5; CDR3: CASSPVAGSETQYF
D: TRBD1; V: TRBV9; J: TRBJ1-2; CDR3: CASSHRQGGYGYTF
D: NA; V: TRBV15; J: TRBJ1-1; CDR3: CATSREQLMNTEAFF
D: TRBD1; V: TRBV5-1; J: TRBJ2-7; CDR3: CASSRDRPTYEQYF
D: TRBD2; V: TRBV10-3; J: TRBJ2-3; CDR3: CAIRESGGASDTQYF
D: NA; V: TRBV7-9; J: TRBJ1-2; CDR3: CASSLGQSGYTF
D: TRBD2; V: TRBV28; J: TRBJ2-7; CDR3: CASIAGPTYEQYF
D: NA; V: TRBV27; J: TRBJ1-2; CDR3: CASGSGHLYGYTF
D: NA; V: TRBV9; J: TRBJ2-7; CDR3: CASSRFAYEQYF
D: TRBD2; V: TRBV7-3; J: TRBJ2-3; CDR3: CASSLGTSVTDTQYF
D: TRBD2; V: TRBV11-1; J: TRBJ2-7; CDR3: CASSVDTSGIAHEQYF
D: NA; V: TRBV19; J: TRBJ2-3; CDR3: CASSIGATDTQYF
D: NA; V: TRBV25-1; J: TRBJ1-6; CDR3: CASSEGETGEGDAPLHF
D: TRBD1; V: TRBV18; J: TRBJ1-1; CDR3: CASSPPGQGMGEAFF
D: NA; V: TRBV29-1; J: TRBJ1-1; CDR3: CSVVWGVTEAFF
D: NA; V: TRBV30; J: TRBJ1-5; CDR3: CAWNPDSYSNQPQHF
D: NA; V: TRBV9; J: TRBJ2-1; CDR3: CASSVGTGNEQFF
D: NA; V: TRBV6-1; J: TRBJ1-1; CDR3: CASSENGAFF
D: NA; V: TRBV19; J: TRBJ1-1; CDR3: CASSGGNPTEAFF
D: NA; V: TRBV5-4; J: TRBJ1-2; CDR3: CASSLWASPNYGYTF
D: NA; V: TRBV19; J: TRBJ1-1; CDR3: CASSTIRRQFIEAFF
D: NA; V: TRBV12-5; J: TRBJ1-6; CDR3: CASGAGVFPDSPLHF
D: NA; V: TRBV4-1; J: TRBJ2-1; CDR3: CASSQDRGPYNEQFF
D: NA; V: TRBV7-2; J: TRBJ2-3; CDR3: CASSLTSITDTQYF
D: TRBD1; V: TRBV7-2; J: TRBJ2-7; CDR3: CASSLTGGYEQYF
D: TRBD1; V: TRBV5-4; J: TRBJ1-3; CDR3: CASSLGQGAWGNTIYF
D: TRBD2; V: TRBV6-5; J: TRBJ2-7; CDR3: CASSPGTSPTYEQYF
D: TRBD1; V: TRBV9; J: TRBJ1-6; CDR3: CASSAWTGENSPLHF